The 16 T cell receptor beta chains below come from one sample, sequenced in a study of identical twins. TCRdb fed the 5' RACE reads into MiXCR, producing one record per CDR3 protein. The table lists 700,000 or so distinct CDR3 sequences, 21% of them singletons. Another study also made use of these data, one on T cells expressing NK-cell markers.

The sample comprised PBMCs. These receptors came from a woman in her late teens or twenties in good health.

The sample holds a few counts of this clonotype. This CDR3 is CAISFSGAETQYF. In DNA, the CDR3 is TGTGCCATCAGTTTTAGCGGGGCGGAGACCCAGTACTTC. This rearrangement joins TRBV10-3 to TRBJ2-5; 8 nucleotides agree with TRBD2. Per germline, CDR1 ENHRY and CDR2 SYGVKD. V shed 5 bases, J shed 5 bases, and the junction held 4 bases outside the gene matches. The length of the CDR3 is 13 residues.

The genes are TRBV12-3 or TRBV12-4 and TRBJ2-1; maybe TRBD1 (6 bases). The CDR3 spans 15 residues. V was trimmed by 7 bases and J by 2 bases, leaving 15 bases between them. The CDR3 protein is CASNGQKGPYNEQFF. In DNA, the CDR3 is TGTGCCAGCAATGGACAGAAAGGCCCCTACAATGAGCAGTTCTTC.

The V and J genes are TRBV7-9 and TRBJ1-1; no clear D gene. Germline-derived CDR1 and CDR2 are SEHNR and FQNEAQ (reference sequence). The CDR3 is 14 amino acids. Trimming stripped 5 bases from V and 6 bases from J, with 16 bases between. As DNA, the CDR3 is TGTGCCAGCAGCGCCCCCGTCCGCCGGGCTGAAGCTTTCTTT. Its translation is CASSAPVRRAEAFF.

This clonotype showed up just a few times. The CDR3 coding sequence is TGCAGTGCCAGTCCTCCCGGGGGGGTGCAGCACGAGCAGTACTTC. Its protein is CSASPPGGVQHEQYF. The V and J genes are TRBV20-1 and TRBJ2-7, with 8 bases identical to TRBD2. CDR3 length equals 15 residues. J lost 5 bases, V lost 6 bases, and 15 bases had no gene match. Germline V gives CDR1 DFQATT, CDR2 SNEGSKA (reference sequence).

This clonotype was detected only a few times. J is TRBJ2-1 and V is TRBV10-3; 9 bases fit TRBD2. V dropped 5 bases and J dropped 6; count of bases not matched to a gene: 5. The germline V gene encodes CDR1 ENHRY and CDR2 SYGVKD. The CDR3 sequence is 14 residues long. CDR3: CAISPAGGTNEQFF. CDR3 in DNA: TGTGCCATCAGTCCGGCGGGGGGGACCAATGAGCAGTTCTTC.

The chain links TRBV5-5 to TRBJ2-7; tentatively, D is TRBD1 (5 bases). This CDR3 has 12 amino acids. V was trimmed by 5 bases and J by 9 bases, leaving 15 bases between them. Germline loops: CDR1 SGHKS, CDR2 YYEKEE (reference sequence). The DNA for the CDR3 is TGTGCCAGCAGGATAGGACAAGGCGTGCAGTACTTC. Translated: CASRIGQGVQYF.

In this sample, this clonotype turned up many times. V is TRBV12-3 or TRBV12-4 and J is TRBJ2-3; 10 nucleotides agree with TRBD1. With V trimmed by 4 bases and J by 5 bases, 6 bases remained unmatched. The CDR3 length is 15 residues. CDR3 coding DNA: TGTGCCAGCAGTTCGTTCCGGGACAGGGGAGATACGCAGTATTTT. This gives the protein CASSSFRDRGDTQYF.

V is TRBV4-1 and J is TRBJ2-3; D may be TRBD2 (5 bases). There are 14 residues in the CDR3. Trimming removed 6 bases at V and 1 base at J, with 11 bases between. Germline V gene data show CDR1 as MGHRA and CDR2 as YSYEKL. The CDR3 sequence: CASSILGGTDTQYF. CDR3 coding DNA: TGCGCCAGCAGTATACTAGGCGGCACAGATACGCAGTATTTT.

The CDR3 sequence: CASSLPPGQGGNYGYTF. The CDR3 DNA reads as TGTGCCAGCAGTTTACCCCCCGGACAGGGAGGTAACTATGGCTACACCTTC. The chain links TRBV27 to TRBJ1-2; 8 positions agree with TRBD1. With 2 bases clipped from V and 1 base from J, the junction kept 9 bases outside the gene matches. Germline V gives CDR1 MNHEY, CDR2 SMNVEV (reference sequence). The CDR3 totals 17 residues.

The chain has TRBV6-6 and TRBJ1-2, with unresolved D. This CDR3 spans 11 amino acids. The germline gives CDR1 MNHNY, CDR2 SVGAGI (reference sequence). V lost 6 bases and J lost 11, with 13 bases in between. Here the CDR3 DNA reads TGTGCCAGCAGGGACGCGAGGACGTACACCTTC. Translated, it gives CASRDARTYTF.

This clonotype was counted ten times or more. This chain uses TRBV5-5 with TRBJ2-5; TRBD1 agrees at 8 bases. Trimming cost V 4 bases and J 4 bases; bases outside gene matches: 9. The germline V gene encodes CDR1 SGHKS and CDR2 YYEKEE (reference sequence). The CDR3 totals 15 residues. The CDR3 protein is CASSLRQGTRETQYF. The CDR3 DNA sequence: TGTGCCAGCAGCCTCCGACAGGGGACAAGAGAGACCCAGTACTTC.

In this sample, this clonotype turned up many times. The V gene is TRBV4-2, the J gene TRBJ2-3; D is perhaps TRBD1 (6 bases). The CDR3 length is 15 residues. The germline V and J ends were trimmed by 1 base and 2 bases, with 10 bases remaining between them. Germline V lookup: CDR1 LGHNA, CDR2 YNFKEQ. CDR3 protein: CASSQVSGATDTQYF. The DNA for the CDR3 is TGTGCCAGCAGCCAAGTTTCAGGGGCCACAGATACGCAGTATTTT.

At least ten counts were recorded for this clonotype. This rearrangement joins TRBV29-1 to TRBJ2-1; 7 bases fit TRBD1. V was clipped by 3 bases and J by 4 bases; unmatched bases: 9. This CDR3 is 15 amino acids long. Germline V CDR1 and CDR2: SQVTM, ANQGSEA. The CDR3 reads CSVENTGVVYNEQFF. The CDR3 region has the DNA TGCAGCGTTGAGAACACAGGGGTGGTTTACAATGAGCAGTTCTTC.

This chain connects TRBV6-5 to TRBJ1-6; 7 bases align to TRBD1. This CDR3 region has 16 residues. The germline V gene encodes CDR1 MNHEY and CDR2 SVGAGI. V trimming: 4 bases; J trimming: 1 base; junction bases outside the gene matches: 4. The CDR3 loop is CASSWGQFSYNSPLHF. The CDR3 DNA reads TGTGCCAGCAGTTGGGGACAGTTTTCCTATAATTCACCCCTCCACTTT.

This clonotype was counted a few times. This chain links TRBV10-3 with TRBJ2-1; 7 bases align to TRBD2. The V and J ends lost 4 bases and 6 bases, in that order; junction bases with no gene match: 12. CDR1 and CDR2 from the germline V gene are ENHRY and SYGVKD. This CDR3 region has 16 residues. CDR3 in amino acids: CAISGGGTARGNEQFF. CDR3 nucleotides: TGTGCCATCAGTGGGGGGGGAACAGCGAGGGGCAATGAGCAGTTCTTC.

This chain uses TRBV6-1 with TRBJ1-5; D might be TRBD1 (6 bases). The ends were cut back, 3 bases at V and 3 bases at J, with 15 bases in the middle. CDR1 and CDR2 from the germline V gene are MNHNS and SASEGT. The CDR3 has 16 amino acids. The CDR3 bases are TGTGCCAGCAGTGAGGTCCCGGACAGACTCAATCAGCCCCAGCATTTT. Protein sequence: CASSEVPDRLNQPQHF.